This record concerns one T cell receptor (beta chain) sequence. No antigen is known for it. Per-nucleotide qualities are absent, and no much larger clonotype sits a single base away. This sample's time point label indicates: about 28 days (+/-7) after the second vaccine dose. AZD1222 recipients given second doses at about 4 weeks or at about 12 weeks were pooled, since spike-specific TCR depth and breadth were not found to differ between the two schedules. The vaccinee samples were drawn from two UK trials, COV001 and COV002, one of which was a single-blind randomized controlled phase 2/3 trial testing AZD1222 (ChAdOx1 nCoV-19) in healthy adults. For TCRbeta chain sequencing, PBMC samples from trial participants were taken at day 0 and at day 28 after the second dose. The CDR3 regions of human TCRbeta chains were analyzed by immunosequencing. The authors' analysis ran thus. TCRs in the repertoires were matched against a reference library of SARS-CoV-2-specific TCRs that had been generated with the MIRA antigen-specificity platform. Breadth was defined as the fraction of unique TCRs that were SARS-CoV-2-associated, and depth was defined as the fraction of total T cells that were SARS-CoV-2-associated. Using the MIRA data, each spike-specific TCR was assigned both to the spike region to which the TCR was reactive and to a CD4 or CD8 class. Log10-transformed breadth and depth values were compared by one-way ANOVA with Sidak's multiple comparisons tests. TCRdb mirrors the immuneACCESS table, restricted to in-frame sequences. Some clones are absent from its copies; in checked studies, under half trace to an unresolved V gene, and the reason for the others is unknown. That table gives V, J and clone size, and the DNA gave D and trimming. This sample is represented by 150,000 or so clones; approximately 91% of them were singletons. The ten largest clones add up to more than 1% of the sample.

This sample was included in a study of T cell responses to AZD1222 COVID-19 vaccine (dated by TCRdb to about 2021). The study in broad terms: TCR sequencing covered 233 trial participants: 200 to 220 given two doses of AZD1222 and 26 given two doses of MenACWY control vaccine. Trial participants were enrolled by age into subgroups of 18-55, 56-69 and 70-plus years, and around 150, 28 and 57 TCR-sequenced participants, respectively, were included in these subgroups. Beyond this particular receptor, the publication reports: In the small 56-69-year group, the increase in depth fell short of significance, most likely because of low power. Most participants were white British and females outnumbered males, and the authors suggested that clonal diversity may have been underestimated. No day 14 peak-response samples were available, so repertoires were characterized only after the peak T cell response. After two AZD1222 doses, both the breadth and the depth of spike-specific TCRs were significantly higher than at day 0 and than in MenACWY recipients. Nearly half of unique spike-specific TCRs reportedly recognized epitopes outside regions mutated in the B.1.351 and B.1.1.7 variants. The vaccine-associated CD4 TCRs covered the entire spike protein, and the dominant responses fell in regions 160-218 and 743-854. Conclusions about previously exposed vaccinees are limited because only 6 or 7 AZD1222 recipients were SARS-CoV-2 seropositive at baseline.

At the junction V is shortened by 3 bases and J by 2 bases, with 10 bases in between. CDR3 length: 14 amino acids, cysteine to phenylalanine. Left in the record is the CDR3 DNA by itself, 42 bases read in frame from the first base. The germline V gene specifies MNHEY as CDR1 and SVGEGT as CDR2. The source material was peripheral blood, sampled 28 days after the second AZD1222 dose. The sequence was collected from an adult who received the AZD1222 COVID-19 vaccine. The rearranged chain carries TRBV6-2 or TRBV6-3 and TRBJ1-1; confidence is insufficient to name the D gene. This receptor has the CDR3 CASSYTEHNTEAFF. In nucleotide form, the sequence is TGTGCCAGCAGTTATACAGAACACAACACTGAAGCTTTCTTT.